This entry features one T cell receptor beta chain sequence. Its cognate antigen is unknown. The collection from each donor was one heparinised blood draw averaging roughly 110 mL. The data belong to a study of beta chain features in type 1 diabetes. Across the whole study: Patients looked much like healthy donors when it came to age, gender and cell yields.

Notes on the study in general: When cDNA is sequenced, cells with high TCR expression could be over-represented. It was among patients, rather than healthy donors, that naive, central memory and Treg TCRB repertoires appeared more similar.

Per the germline V gene, CDR1 is SGHAT and CDR2 is FQNNGV. CDR3 length: 14 amino acids. V lost 10 bases, J lost 5 bases, and 9 bases stayed unmatched. The entirety of the isolated RNA underwent reverse transcription, so expressed TCRB transcripts were sequenced. Only in-frame clones appear in the TCRdb table, and some are missing; sequencing was by immunoSEQ multiplex PCR. The sample has over 500,000 clones; 15% to 17% are singletons. The sequenced material came from naive CD4+ T cells from blood. J is TRBJ2-1 and V is TRBV11-2, with 9 nucleotides matching TRBD1. This TCR came from a man aged 18 to 35 in good health. The CDR3 loop reads CAIAGTGINNEQFF. The CDR3 DNA reads as TGTGCCATCGCCGGGACAGGGATAAACAATGAGCAGTTCTTC.